The 23 T cell receptor beta chains below all came from one sample that was sequenced in a study of tissue T cells after allogeneic stem cell transplantation. Here immunoSEQ multiplex PCR was the method, and the copy in TCRdb shows in-frame clones only, minus some. The data show about 48,000 clones, around 72% seen once. The sequenced material came from sorted cells pooled from one or two spleens. The origin of the receptors is a pool of C57BL/6 mice in good health.

Points on this clone: The genes are named according to mouse. The CDR3 goes on 1 residue after the read ends, and that part is filled in from the germline J gene. The rearrangement joins TRBV15 to TRBJ2-2, with no clear D. From germline, CDR1 is SGHND and CDR2 FRSKSL. This CDR3 contains 16 residues. The V end lost 0 bases, the J end lost 0 bases, and 8 bases lay between the germline ends. CDR3 residues: CASSLARGANTGQLYF. The covered CDR3 bases are TGTGCCAGCAGTTTAGCCCGGGGTGCAAACACCGGGCAGCTCTAC.

A remark on this clone: The gene names here belong to mouse. Read data end 1 residue before the CDR3 end; the end is taken from the germline J gene. The chain is built from TRBV16 and TRBJ2-4, with TRBD2 identical over 12 bases. Germline CDR1 is SGHSA and CDR2 is FRNQAP. The CDR3 length is 17 residues. The J segment lost 0 bases and the V segment lost 3 bases, leaving 4 bases of the junction unmatched. The part of the CDR3 DNA that was read is TGTGCAAGCAGCTTTGACTGGGGGGGCGCTAGTCAAAACACCTTGTAC. As protein: CASSFDWGGASQNTLY. The entire CDR3 sequence reads CASSFDWGGASQNTLYF. Supplemented by reference TRBV16 and TRBJ2-4, the full variable domain reads NAGVIQTPRHKVTGKGQEATLWCEPISGHSAVFWYRQTIVQGLEFLTYFRNQAPIDDSGMPKERFSAQMPNQSHSTLKIQSTQPQDSAVYLCASSFDWGGASQNTLYFGAGTRLSVL.

Of note for this clone: Gene and germline names: mouse. The sequence runs out 1 residue before the end of the CDR3; the remainder is reconstructed from the germline J gene. This chain joins TRBV26 and TRBJ1-2; possibly TRBD1 for D (5 bases). The CDR3 is 14 amino acids. Between the trimmed V and J ends, which lost 0 bases and 5 bases, there was a span of 10 bases. CDR1 is KGHPV and CDR2 is FQNQEV in the germline V gene (reference sequence). CDR3 DNA (partial): TGTGCCAGCAGTCTGTCCAGGGAGGAATCCGACTACACC. Protein product: CASSLSREESDYT. The entire CDR3 protein reads CASSLSREESDYTF. The full variable domain, its missing parts supplied by reference TRBV26 and TRBJ1-2, is NSKVIQTPRYLVKGQGQKAKMRCIPEKGHPVVFWYQQNKNNEFKFLINFQNQEVLQQIDMTEKRFSAECPSNSPCSLEIQSSEAGDSALYLCASSLSREESDYTFGSGTRLLVI.

This clone was picked up a small number of times. Gene labels here are mouse ones. CDR3: CASRKGQGGEQYF. The part of the CDR3 DNA that was read is TGTGCTAGCAGGAAGGGACAGGGAGGGGAACAGTAC. V gene TRBV17 combines with J gene TRBJ2-7; 9 bases are shared with TRBD1. The read ends 1 residue shy of where the CDR3 ends; the end is completed using the germline J gene. V lost 6 bases to trimming and J lost 7 bases; unmatched junction nucleotides: 7. This CDR3 is built from 13 residues. Germline CDR1 reads MNHDT; CDR2 reads YYDKIL.

A note on this clone: Mouse gene names apply. The CDR3 is cut off 1 residue early in the read; its end comes from the germline J gene. This rearrangement joins TRBV13-3 to TRBJ2-1; either TRBD1 or TRBD2 may fit D (7 bases each). V dropped 1 base and J dropped 5 bases, with 13 bases sitting between them. Germline V gene data show CDR1 as NNHDY and CDR2 as SYVADS. The CDR3 sequence is 15 residues long. The covered CDR3 bases are TGTGCCAGCAGTGATTCAGGGGGGCGCGATGCTGAGCAGTTC. Its protein product is CASSDSGGRDAEQF. The whole CDR3 protein reads CASSDSGGRDAEQFF.

There are a few counts of this clone. Gene names denote mouse genes. Read sequence stops 1 residue before the CDR3 end, and the germline J gene provides the missing end. V and J are TRBV20 and TRBJ2-7; 10 bases line up with TRBD2. Germline CDR1 GFQATS, CDR2 STVNSAI. The CDR3 is 14 amino acids. With 1 base clipped from V and 6 bases from J, the junction kept 6 bases outside the gene matches. The CDR3 region is CGARVRLGGAEQYF. The sequenced CDR3 bases are TGTGGTGCTAGGGTGCGACTGGGGGGAGCTGAACAGTAC.

For this clone: Germline and genes here are mouse. The CDR3 end is not reached by the read, which stops 1 residue before it; the germline J gene fills it in. The gene calls are TRBV3 and TRBJ2-5; no definite D call. V gave up 4 bases and J gave up 8 bases, with 7 bases separating them. The CDR3 has 11 residues. The germline V gene encodes CDR1 SNHLY and CDR2 FYNGKV (reference sequence). The covered CDR3 bases are TGTGCCAGCAGCTCCTCGGGCACCCAGTAC. It is translated as CASSSSGTQY. The whole CDR3 is CASSSSGTQYF. Full variable domain (rest looked up from reference TRBV3 and TRBJ2-5): GPKVLQIPSHQIIDMGQMVTLNCDPVSNHLYFYWYKQILGQQMEFLVNFYNGKVMEKSKLFKDQFSVERPDGSYFTLKIQPTALEDSAVYFCASSSSGTQYFGPGTRLLVL.

Turning to this clone: The genes and germline here are from mouse. The read finishes 1 residue shy of the CDR3 end, and the germline J gene is used to complete it. The rearrangement links TRBV13-1 to TRBJ2-1, with 8 bases aligning to TRBD2. Germline V gene lookup returns CDR1 NSHNY and CDR2 SYGAGN. The ends lost 3 bases at V and 7 bases at J; junction bases unmatched: 9. The CDR3 sequence is 15 residues long. The chain's CDR3 is CASSGLLGGRAEQFF. The CDR3 bases that were read are TGTGCCAGCAGTGGCCTCCTGGGGGGAAGGGCTGAGCAGTTC.

About this clone itself: Any gene name here is a mouse gene name. The read finishes 1 residue shy of the CDR3 end, and the germline J gene is used to complete it. The chain combines TRBV12-2 with TRBJ2-7; D possibly corresponds to TRBD1 (7 bases). The CDR3 runs 14 residues. Germline V gene lookup returns CDR1 SGHLS and CDR2 HYDKME. V lost 0 bases and J lost 7, with 15 bases in between. Here the CDR3 reads CASSLDPGGREQYF. Partial CDR3 DNA: TGTGCCAGCTCTCTCGACCCAGGGGGGAGGGAACAGTAC.

Of note for this clone: The listed genes are named as in mouse. The sequence runs out 1 residue before the end of the CDR3; the remainder is reconstructed from the germline J gene. Other DNA sequences in this specimen translate into the identical CDR3. This chain links TRBV13-2 with TRBJ2-7; unclear D gene. From germline, CDR1 is NNHNN and CDR2 SYGAGS (reference sequence). V lost 0 bases and J lost 1, with 2 bases in between. The CDR3 contains 12 residues. The sequenced part of the CDR3 DNA is TGTGCCAGCGGTGATGCATCCTATGAACAGTAC. It specifies CASGDASYEQY. The full CDR3 is CASGDASYEQYF.

Note on this clone: The germline and genes are mouse ones. The CDR3 end falls 1 residue outside the read, so it is completed with the germline J gene. This chain joins TRBV5 and TRBJ2-7, with 9 bases fitting TRBD2. The V and J ends lost 1 base and 4 bases, in that order; junction bases with no gene match: 2. Germline loops: CDR1 LGHNA, CDR2 YNLKQL (reference sequence). This CDR3 contains 14 residues. The part of the CDR3 DNA that was read is TGTGCCAGCAGCCAAGTGGGGACTGGGTATGAACAGTAC. Protein product: CASSQVGTGYEQY. The whole CDR3 reads CASSQVGTGYEQYF.

Comment on this clone: Genes and germline come from the mouse. Read sequence stops 1 residue before the CDR3 end, and the germline J gene provides the missing end. V gene TRBV15 combines with J gene TRBJ2-7, with D perhaps matching TRBD1 or TRBD2 (5 bases each). V shed 5 bases and J shed 0 bases, with 8 bases lying between them. This CDR3 comprises 13 residues. From germline, CDR1 is SGHND and CDR2 FRSKSL. CDR3 sequence reads: CASSPGTSYEQYF. CDR3 DNA, as far as it was read: TGTGCCAGCAGTCCAGGGACCTCCTATGAACAGTAC.

Regarding this clone: The genes are named according to mouse. From the germline J gene comes the end of the CDR3, since the read stops 1 residue before it. V is TRBV13-1 and J is TRBJ2-7, with TRBD1 as a possible D gene (6 bases). Germline V gene sequence: CDR1 NSHNY, CDR2 SYGAGN. The CDR3 consists of 12 residues. Between the trimmed V and J ends, which lost 0 bases and 7 bases, there was a span of 8 bases. This chain's CDR3 is CASSDVGTEQYF. The covered CDR3 bases are TGTGCCAGCAGTGATGTAGGGACAGAACAGTAC.

With regard to this clone: Germline and genes here are mouse. The CDR3 end is not reached by the read, which stops 1 residue before it; the germline J gene fills it in. The chain combines TRBV29 with TRBJ1-5, with 7 bases fitting TRBD1. V was pared by 3 bases and J by 3 bases, with 2 bases of the junction left unmatched. Germline V CDR1 and CDR2: MSHET, SYDVDS. The length of the CDR3 is 14 residues. CDR3 bases read: TGTGCTAGCAGTTTGACAGGGATCAACCAGGCTCCGCTT. Its translation is CASSLTGINQAPL. The whole CDR3 sequence reads CASSLTGINQAPLF.

With regard to this clone: Gene and germline names: mouse. The sequence runs out 1 residue before the end of the CDR3; the remainder is reconstructed from the germline J gene. The J gene is TRBJ2-5, the V gene TRBV19; 8 bases map to TRBD2. V shed 9 bases and J 2 bases; nucleotides not matched to a gene: 5. The germline gives CDR1 FNHDT, CDR2 SITEND (reference sequence). This CDR3 comprises 13 residues. The CDR3 reads CATGGRGQDTQYF. The sequenced part of the CDR3 DNA is TGTGCCACGGGGGGGCGCGGCCAAGACACCCAGTAC.

Comment on this clone: Germline and genes: mouse. The CDR3 end lies 1 residue beyond the end of the read and is filled in from the germline J gene. The genes are TRBV5 and TRBJ2-5; 10 nucleotides match TRBD2. The germline V gene has CDR1 LGHNA and CDR2 YNLKQL (reference sequence). The CDR3 runs 16 residues. The J segment lost 1 base and the V segment lost 2 bases, leaving 3 bases of the junction unmatched. The CDR3 DNA, read in part, is TGTGCCAGCAGCCAACTGGGGGGGCGGGACCAAGACACCCAGTAC. It encodes CASSQLGGRDQDTQY. The full CDR3 protein is CASSQLGGRDQDTQYF.

Of note for this clone: The genes are named according to mouse. The CDR3 is cut off 1 residue early in the read; its end comes from the germline J gene. The rearrangement uses TRBV29 and TRBJ1-2; maybe TRBD1 (5 bases). Germline CDR1 reads MSHET; CDR2 reads SYDVDS. The CDR3 is made up of 14 amino acids. The V end lost 2 bases, the J end lost 3 bases, and 10 bases lay between the germline ends. CDR3 region: CASSLVGGDSDYTF. CDR3 DNA (partial): TGTGCTAGCAGTTTAGTTGGGGGGGACTCCGACTACACC.

A note on this clone: Gene names are mouse gene names. The read halts 1 residue ahead of the CDR3 end, with the missing end drawn from the germline J gene. The V call is TRBV19, the J call TRBJ2-7, with 7 bases matching TRBD2. V gave up 0 bases and J gave up 0 bases; unmatched junction bases: 3. The CDR3 has 15 residues. CDR1 and CDR2 (germline): FNHDT, SITEND (reference sequence). This CDR3 reads CASSIAWGVSYEQYF. The covered CDR3 bases are TGTGCCAGCAGTATAGCTTGGGGGGTCTCCTATGAACAGTAC.

As regards this clone: The germline and genes are mouse ones. With the read ending 1 residue before the CDR3 end, the germline J gene is used to fill in that end. The rearrangement links TRBV15 to TRBJ2-7, with 9 bases identical to TRBD2. V shed 6 bases and J 0 bases; nucleotides not matched to a gene: 3. The CDR3 sequence is 14 residues long. Germline V lookup: CDR1 SGHND, CDR2 FRSKSL. CDR3 DNA (partial): TGTGCCAGCAGCTGGGGGGGTAGCTCCTATGAACAGTAC. Amino acids: CASSWGGSSYEQY. The whole CDR3 sequence is CASSWGGSSYEQYF. Full variable domain (rest looked up from reference TRBV15 and TRBJ2-7): DAGVTQTPRHEVAEKGQTIILKCEPVSGHNDLFWYRQTKIQGLELLSYFRSKSLMEDGGAFKDRFKAEMLNSSFSTLKIQPTEPKDSAVYLCASSWGGSSYEQYFGPGTRLTVL.

This clone showed up just once. All gene names here are mouse names. The read is 1 residue too short to cover the CDR3 end, so that end is filled in from the germline J gene. This chain uses TRBV15 with TRBJ2-3; D not resolved. CDR3 length: 14 residues. V was clipped by 3 bases and J by 0 bases, with 7 bases between them. Germline CDR1 SGHND, CDR2 FRSKSL. The CDR3 DNA, read in part, is TGTGCCAGCAGTTTGGGGAGTAGTGCAGAAACGCTGTAT. Its protein is CASSLGSSAETLY. The whole CDR3 region reads CASSLGSSAETLYF.

This clone appeared a single time. These gene names are mouse names. The read finishes 1 residue shy of the CDR3 end, and the germline J gene is used to complete it. This chain joins TRBV17 and TRBJ1-6; the match to TRBD1 covers 8 bases. TRBJ1-6 belongs to the ORF category, with a function that is uncertain. The ends lost 1 base at V and 10 bases at J; junction bases unmatched: 3. The CDR3 sequence is 14 residues long. CDR1 is MNHDT, CDR2 YYDKIL, per germline. CDR3 in amino acids: CASSRGQGKSPLYF. The DNA read from the CDR3 is TGTGCTAGCAGTAGAGGACAGGGGAAATCGCCCCTCTAC.

This clone came up once. The listed genes are named as in mouse. The CDR3 extends 1 residue past the end of the read, so its final part is completed from the germline J gene. Other DNA sequences of this sample code for an identical CDR3. This sequence joins TRBV3 and TRBJ2-4, with D perhaps assigned TRBD1 or TRBD2 (5 bases each). Germline loops: CDR1 SNHLY, CDR2 FYNGKV (reference sequence). This CDR3 has 14 residues. Trimming left V 2 bases short and J 0 bases short, with 6 bases between. The sequenced CDR3 bases are TGTGCCAGCAGCTTACGGGGGAGTCAAAACACCTTGTAC. Protein sequence: CASSLRGSQNTLY. The full CDR3 sequence reads CASSLRGSQNTLYF.

With regard to this clone: Mouse germline and gene names are used. The sequence runs out 1 residue before the end of the CDR3; the remainder is reconstructed from the germline J gene. This chain uses TRBV3 with TRBJ2-2; 7 bases line up with TRBD2. Looked up from germline, CDR1 is SNHLY and CDR2 is FYNGKV (reference sequence). V gave up 5 bases and J gave up 2 bases; unmatched junction bases: 2. The CDR3 totals 14 residues. The DNA read from the CDR3 is TGTGCCAGCAGCCCACTGGGGAACACCGGGCAGCTCTAC. Amino acids: CASSPLGNTGQLY. The full CDR3 reads CASSPLGNTGQLYF.